This T cell receptor beta chain was captured by sequencing in a study of CDR3 diversity in severe acne. This clonotype appeared a few times. A single record per CDR3 protein comes from TCRdb applying MiXCR to the PCR reads. The data show 85,000 to 120,000 distinct CDR3 sequences, about half seen once. Germline V gene lookup returns CDR1 MGHDK and CDR2 SYGVNS. The CDR3 has 15 residues. Trimming removed 0 bases at V and 6 bases at J, with 11 bases between. The receptor was isolated from a male donor with acne. Specimen: blood. The chain combines TRBV25-1 with TRBJ1-4; no firm D call. The CDR3 DNA reads TGTGCCAGCAGTGAATATAACGGTCCTGATGAAAAACTGTTTTTT. This translates into CASSEYNGPDEKLFF.